This TCR beta chain was recovered during a study of cytomegalovirus exposure and HLA in healthy donors. The primer mix had 60 Vbeta and 13 Jbeta primers. Libraries were prepared by immunoSEQ multiplex PCR; TCRdb keeps only in-frame clonotypes and omits some of them. This sample lists about 170,000 clones; its ten largest clones have 1% to 1.5%. The sequence was obtained from a woman aged 55-70 years in good health and CMV-seronegative. Sequenced sample: PBMCs.

The CDR3 is CASSYVQGSSSEQFF. The DNA for the CDR3 is TGTGCCAGCAGTTACGTCCAGGGGAGCTCATCTGAGCAGTTCTTC. This rearrangement joins TRBV6-5 to TRBJ2-1; TRBD1 is a possible D gene (6 bases). CDR3 length equals 15 residues. V was clipped by 2 bases and J by 9 bases, with 17 bases between them. Germline CDR1 MNHEY, CDR2 SVGAGI.